This TCR gamma chain was captured by sequencing in a study of fetal and pediatric gammadelta thymocytes (dated 2022 in TCRdb). A note on the overall study: Previously published data and newly generated, unpublished data were combined in the bulk gammadelta thymocyte repertoires, which were used to strengthen a single-cell study of gammadelta thymocyte development. Bulk TCR repertoire data were added to increase subject numbers and strengthen the CDR3 publicity analysis. A total of 10 or so subjects, comprising 3 fetal thymus donors and 7 pediatric thymus donors, were covered by the bulk gammadelta thymocyte repertoire set. The bulk gammadelta thymocyte repertoires combined unpublished data with previously published data (refs 27,28).

Broad study findings and their caveats: Compared with post-natal repertoires, fetal gammadelta thymocyte repertoires were previously reported to be enriched for TRDV2, TRGV8 and TRGV9 usage, low N additions and public CDR3s.

This clone was detected only a few times. There is no known antigen for this receptor. TCRdb pairs this DNA with a much larger clone's protein that differs at residue 3, likely a read error; the protein shown was translated from the DNA. The germline V gene (reference sequence) specifies GITISATS as CDR1 and ISYDGTV as CDR2. From its cysteine to its phenylalanine, the CDR3 spans 16 amino acids. The retained sequence is limited to the CDR3, 48 bases, with the frame set at the first base. Thymocytes were stained with Zombie NIR viability dye and antibodies against CD3 (UCHT1), TCRgammadelta (11F2), TCRVgamma9 (IMMU360) and TCRVdelta2 (IMMU389). Bulk TRD and TRG CDR3 repertoires were produced separately from sorted Vgamma9Vdelta2 and nonVgamma9Vdelta2 gammadelta thymocytes taken from human fetal and pediatric thymuses. Pediatric thymus tissue was obtained in Belgium from children undergoing cardiac surgery. The pediatric thymus donors in the study ranged in age from roughly 1 to 11 years. Thymic cell suspensions were prepared from fetal and post-natal thymuses as described previously. Cells that were CD3+ gammadeltaTCR+ Vgamma9+ Vdelta2+ were sorted as Vgamma9Vdelta2 thymocytes. Cell sorting was done on a FACS Aria III cell sorter (BD Biosciences).

Sequencing relied on an Illumina MiSeq. In the authors' own workflow: For publicity analysis, the Vgamma9Vdelta2 and nonVgamma9Vdelta2 bulk CDR3 files of each subject were merged into one combined repertoire per subject. Using base R and dplyr, CDR3 publicity was scored on a scale from 0 to 19 by checking each amino acid sequence across 9 single-cell datasets and under 11 bulk repertoires. TCRdb reprocessed the public data with the CATT caller; entries with the same nucleotide sequence were combined afterwards. What appears here as the V and J calls and clone size reflects TCRdb's work, not the paper's. Recorded for this sample are approximately 260 gamma-chain clones; roughly 1.2% of them occurred a single time. Roughly 22% of the sample rests with the top ten.

The clonotype originates from a child who underwent cardiac surgery and was recorded as healthy. The sample was Vgamma9Vdelta2 gamma-delta T cells from the thymus. According to the study, the label for this sample's cell subset or site signals: sorted CD3+gammadeltaTCR+Vgamma9+Vdelta2+ thymocytes. The sequence is built from TRGV9 and TRGJP. Here is the DNA: TGTGCCTTTTGGGAGGAGTTGGAGTTGGGCAAAAAAATCAAGGTATTT. This yields the protein CAFWEELELGKKIKVF.